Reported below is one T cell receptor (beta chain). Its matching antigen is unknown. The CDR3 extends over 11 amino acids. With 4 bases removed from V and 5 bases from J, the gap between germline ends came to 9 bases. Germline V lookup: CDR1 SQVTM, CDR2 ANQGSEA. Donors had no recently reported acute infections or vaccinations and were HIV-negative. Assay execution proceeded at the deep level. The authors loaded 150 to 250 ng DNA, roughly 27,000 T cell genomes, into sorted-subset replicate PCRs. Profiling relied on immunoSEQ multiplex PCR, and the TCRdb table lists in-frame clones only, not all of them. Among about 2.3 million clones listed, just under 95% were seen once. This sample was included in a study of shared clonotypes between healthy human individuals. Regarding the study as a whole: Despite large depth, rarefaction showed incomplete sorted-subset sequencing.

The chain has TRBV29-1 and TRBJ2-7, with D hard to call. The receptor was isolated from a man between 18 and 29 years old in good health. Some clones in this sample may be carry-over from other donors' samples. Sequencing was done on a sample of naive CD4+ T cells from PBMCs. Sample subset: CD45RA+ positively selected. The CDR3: CSVAGSHEQYF. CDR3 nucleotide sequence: TGCAGCGTTGCGGGCAGCCACGAGCAGTACTTC.